Below, 16 T cell receptor beta chains from the same sample are listed, as sequenced in a study of cytomegalovirus exposure and HLA in healthy donors. PCR amplification relied on 60 Vbeta primers (plus 13 Jbeta primers). Profiling relied on immunoSEQ multiplex PCR, and the TCRdb table lists in-frame clones only, not all of them. The sample has tens of thousands of clones; 78% are singletons. The specimen sequenced was PBMCs. These receptors all come from a woman between 40 and 55 years old in good health and CMV-seronegative.

The rearrangement joins TRBV19 to TRBJ1-1; 8 nucleotides align to TRBD1. J lost 2 bases, V lost 2 bases, and 1 base had no gene match. The CDR3 contains 14 residues. Germline-derived CDR1 and CDR2 are LNHDA and SQIVND (reference sequence). The CDR3 sequence is CASSIQGANTEAFF. CDR3 DNA sequence: TGTGCCAGTAGTATACAGGGGGCTAACACTGAAGCTTTCTTT. Supplemented by reference TRBV19 and TRBJ1-1, the full variable domain reads DGGITQSPKYLFRKEGQNVTLSCEQNLNHDAMYWYRQDPGQGLRLIYYSQIVNDFQKGDIAEGYSVSREKKESFPLTVTSAQKNPTAFYLCASSIQGANTEAFFGQGTRLTVV.

This clone is a singleton in its sample. The chain carries TRBV27 and TRBJ2-7; 9 nucleotides match TRBD1. The CDR3 is 17 residues long. Germline CDR1 and CDR2: MNHEY and SMNVEV (reference sequence). V gave up 3 bases and J gave up 7 bases; unmatched junction bases: 16. CDR3 residues: CASSFFGTGQGMREQYF. In nucleotides, the CDR3 is TGTGCCAGCAGTTTTTTTGGTACGGGACAGGGCATGAGGGAGCAGTACTTC.

The J gene is TRBJ2-7, the V gene TRBV11-2; 9 nucleotides agree with TRBD1. The CDR3 is made up of 15 amino acids. Looked up from germline, CDR1 is SGHAT and CDR2 is FQNNGV. With 9 bases clipped from V and 0 bases from J, the junction kept 9 bases outside the gene matches. CDR3 DNA sequence: TGTGCCAGTAGCGAGGGGACAGGGCCCTCCTACGAGCAGTACTTC. Residues: CASSEGTGPSYEQYF.

In the case of this clone: The identical CDR3 is also encoded by other nucleotide sequences in the sample. V usage is TRBV30 and J usage is TRBJ1-3; no firm D call. This CDR3 is 19 amino acids long. V was shortened by 1 base and J by 4 bases, with 26 bases between the two germline ends. Germline lookup yields CDR1 GTSNPN and CDR2 SVGIG (reference sequence). The CDR3 DNA reads as TGTGCCTGGAGTGCCCCGAGGTGGGTACCGCTCAACTCCGGAAACACCATATATTTT. Amino acid sequence: CAWSAPRWVPLNSGNTIYF.

J is TRBJ2-5 and V is TRBV28; 8 bases agree with TRBD2. This CDR3 has 16 residues. Germline V gene lookup returns CDR1 MDHEN and CDR2 SYDVKM. V was pared by 4 bases and J by 3 bases, with 10 bases of the junction left unmatched. The CDR3 DNA reads TGTGCCAGCAGTTCACCGGGACTAGAGCTTAAAGAGACCCAGTACTTC. Amino acids: CASSSPGLELKETQYF.

This chain links TRBV19 with TRBJ1-3; 7 nucleotides line up with TRBD1. The CDR3 has 15 amino acids. V lost 10 bases, J lost 3 bases, and 12 bases stayed unmatched. Germline CDR1 is LNHDA and CDR2 is SQIVND (reference sequence). CDR3 protein: CATSNRGGDGNTIYF. Written as DNA, the CDR3 is TGTGCCACTTCCAACAGAGGGGGCGATGGAAACACCATATATTTT.

This chain links TRBV19 with TRBJ2-3; D might be TRBD2 (5 bases). V lost 4 bases to trimming and J lost 0 bases, with 11 bases between them. This CDR3 spans 15 amino acids. Looked up from germline, CDR1 is LNHDA and CDR2 is SQIVND (reference sequence). The CDR3 DNA reads as TGTGCCAGTAGTACTCAGCGGACTAGCACAGATACGCAGTATTTT. Protein sequence: CASSTQRTSTDTQYF.

In its sample, this clone was seen once. The chain uses TRBV7-2 and TRBJ2-5; perhaps TRBD1 as D (6 bases). The CDR3 is 15 amino acids. V was pared by 7 bases and J by 2 bases, with 17 bases between. CDR1 and CDR2 from the germline V gene are SGHTA and FQGNSA. The CDR3 loop reads CASTLWGRGQETQYF. CDR3 nucleotide sequence: TGTGCCAGCACCCTTTGGGGCAGGGGACAAGAGACCCAGTACTTC.

J is TRBJ1-2 and V is TRBV28; D is perhaps TRBD1 (5 bases). Germline V gene sequence: CDR1 MDHEN, CDR2 SYDVKM. V was clipped by 5 bases and J by 2 bases, with 15 bases between them. The length of the CDR3 is 15 residues. CDR3 sequence reads: CASSPLGGVNYGYTF. The CDR3 nucleotides read TGTGCCAGCAGTCCCCTGGGGGGGGTGAACTATGGCTACACCTTC.

The CDR3 sequence is CASSSLRGSAPFF. CDR3 DNA: TGTGCCAGCAGCTCCCTGCGGGGATCCGCCCCCTTCTTC. The rearrangement links TRBV7-3 to TRBJ2-1; D may be TRBD2 (6 bases). CDR1 SGHTA and CDR2 FQGTGA come from the germline V gene. The CDR3 is made up of 13 amino acids. Trimming cost V 4 bases and J 16 bases, with 20 bases left between them.

This clone was found once. The genes are TRBV5-6 and TRBJ2-5, with TRBD2 matching 11 bases. J gave up 1 base and V 4 bases, and 6 bases lay outside the gene matches. This CDR3 is 16 amino acids long. The V gene's germline CDR1 is SGHDT and CDR2 YYEEEE. CDR3 sequence (DNA): TGTGCCAGCAGCGGGGGGACTAGCGGATTCCAAGAGACCCAGTACTTC. This sequence encodes CASSGGTSGFQETQYF. The full variable domain, its missing parts supplied by reference TRBV5-6 and TRBJ2-5, is DAGVTQSPTHLIKTRGQQVTLRCSPKSGHDTVSWYQQALGQGPQFIFQYYEEEERQRGNFPDRFSGHQFPNYSSELNVNALLLGDSALYLCASSGGTSGFQETQYFGPGTRLLVL.

This chain joins TRBV7-2 and TRBJ1-6; 7 bases align to TRBD1. The V gene's germline CDR1 is SGHTA and CDR2 FQGNSA. With 3 bases clipped from V and 7 bases from J, the junction kept 3 bases outside the gene matches. This CDR3 has 14 residues. CDR3 sequence (DNA): TGTGCCAGCAGCTTCGGGACAGAAAATTCACCCCTCCACTTT. It translates to CASSFGTENSPLHF.

The rearrangement links TRBV28 to TRBJ2-7; D is perhaps TRBD1 (5 bases). This CDR3 is 13 amino acids long. Trimming took off 7 bases at V and 2 bases at J, with 12 bases between the two ends. Germline V gene sequence: CDR1 MDHEN, CDR2 SYDVKM. CDR3 loop: CASTPGRAYEQYF. The CDR3 DNA follows: TGTGCCAGCACCCCCGGCAGGGCCTACGAGCAGTACTTC.

The rearrangement joins TRBV7-9 to TRBJ1-3, with D tentatively TRBD1 (5 bases). The V end was cut by 6 bases, the J end by 2 bases, with 14 bases between. Germline lookup yields CDR1 SEHNR and CDR2 FQNEAQ (reference sequence). This CDR3 has 15 amino acids. CDR3 region: CASSPLGGAGNTIYF. Here the CDR3 DNA reads TGTGCCAGCAGTCCCCTGGGGGGGGCTGGAAACACCATATATTTT.

This clone was observed once. V gene TRBV28 combines with J gene TRBJ2-7; perhaps TRBD1 as D (5 bases). Trimming stripped 6 bases from V and 5 bases from J, with 14 bases between. CDR1 is MDHEN, CDR2 SYDVKM, per germline. The CDR3 loop spans 13 amino acids. CDR3 in amino acids: CASSLARVDEQYF. The CDR3 DNA sequence: TGTGCCAGCAGCCTGGCCAGGGTGGACGAGCAGTACTTC.

The chain combines TRBV30 with TRBJ2-1; TRBD2 aligns across 11 bases. The CDR3 is 16 amino acids. V lost 2 bases, J lost 2 bases, and 5 bases stayed unmatched. Germline CDR1 reads GTSNPN; CDR2 reads SVGIG (reference sequence). The CDR3 protein is CAWSPLAGGPYNEQFF. The CDR3 bases are TGTGCCTGGAGTCCCTTAGCGGGAGGGCCCTACAATGAGCAGTTCTTC.